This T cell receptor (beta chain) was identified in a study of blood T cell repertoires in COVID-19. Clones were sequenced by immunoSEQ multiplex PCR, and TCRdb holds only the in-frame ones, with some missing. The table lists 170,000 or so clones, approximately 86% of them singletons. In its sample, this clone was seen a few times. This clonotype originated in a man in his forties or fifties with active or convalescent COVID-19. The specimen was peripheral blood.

For the CDR3, the DNA is TGTGCCACCAGTGATTTCGGGACATATTGGACCGGGGAGCTGTTTTTT. Encoded protein: CATSDFGTYWTGELFF. The J gene is TRBJ2-2, the V gene TRBV24-1; the D gene is possibly TRBD1 (6 bases). CDR3 length: 16 residues. Trimming removed 1 base at V and 5 bases at J, with 13 bases between. Germline loops: CDR1 KGHDR, CDR2 SFDVKD.